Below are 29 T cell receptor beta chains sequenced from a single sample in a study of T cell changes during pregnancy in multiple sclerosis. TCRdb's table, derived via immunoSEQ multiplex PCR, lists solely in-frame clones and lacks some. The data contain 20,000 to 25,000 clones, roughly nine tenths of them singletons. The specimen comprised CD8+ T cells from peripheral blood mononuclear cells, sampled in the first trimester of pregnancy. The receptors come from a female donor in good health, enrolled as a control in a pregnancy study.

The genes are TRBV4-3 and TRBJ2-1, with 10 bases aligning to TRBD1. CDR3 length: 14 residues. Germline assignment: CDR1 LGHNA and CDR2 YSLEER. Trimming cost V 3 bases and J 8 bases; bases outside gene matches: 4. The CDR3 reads CASSHGQGVDEQFF. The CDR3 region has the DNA TGCGCCAGCAGCCACGGACAGGGGGTAGATGAGCAGTTCTTC.

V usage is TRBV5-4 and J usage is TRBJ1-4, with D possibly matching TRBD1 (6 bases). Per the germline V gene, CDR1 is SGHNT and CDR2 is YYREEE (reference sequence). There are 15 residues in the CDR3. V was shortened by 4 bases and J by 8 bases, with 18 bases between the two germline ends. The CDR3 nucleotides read TGTGCCAGCAGCCCGGAGGCAGGGGCACGGGAAAAACTGTTTTTT. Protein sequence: CASSPEAGAREKLFF.

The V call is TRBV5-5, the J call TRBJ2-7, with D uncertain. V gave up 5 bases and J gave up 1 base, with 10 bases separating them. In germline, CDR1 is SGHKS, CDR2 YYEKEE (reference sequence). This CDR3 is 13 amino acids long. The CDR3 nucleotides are TGTGCCAGCAGTCTGTCTGCGTCCTACGAGCAGTACTTC. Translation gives CASSLSASYEQYF. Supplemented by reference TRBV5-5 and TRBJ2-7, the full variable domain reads DAGVTQSPTHLIKTRGQQVTLRCSPISGHKSVSWYQQVLGQGPQFIFQYYEKEERGRGNFPDRFSARQFPNYSSELNVNALLLGDSALYLCASSLSASYEQYFGPGTRLTVT.

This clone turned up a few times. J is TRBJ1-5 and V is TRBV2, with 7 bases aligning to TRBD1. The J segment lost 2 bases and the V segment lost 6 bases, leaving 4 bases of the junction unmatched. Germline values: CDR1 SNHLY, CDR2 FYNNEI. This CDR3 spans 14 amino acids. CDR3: CASSDTGGNQPQHF. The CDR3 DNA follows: TGTGCCAGCAGCGACACAGGGGGCAATCAGCCCCAGCATTTT.

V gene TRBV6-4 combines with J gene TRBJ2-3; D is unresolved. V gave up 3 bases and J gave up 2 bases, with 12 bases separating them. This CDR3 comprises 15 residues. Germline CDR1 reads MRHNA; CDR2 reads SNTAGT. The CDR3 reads CASSESAEITDTQYF. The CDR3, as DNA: TGTGCCAGCAGTGAGTCTGCGGAGATCACAGATACGCAGTATTTT.

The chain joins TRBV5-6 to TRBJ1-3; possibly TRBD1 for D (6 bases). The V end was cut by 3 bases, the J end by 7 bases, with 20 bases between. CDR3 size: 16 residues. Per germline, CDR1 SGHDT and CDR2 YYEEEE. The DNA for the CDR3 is TGTGCCAGCAGCTATAGACTCGGGACAATATTTAACACCATATATTTT. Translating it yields CASSYRLGTIFNTIYF.

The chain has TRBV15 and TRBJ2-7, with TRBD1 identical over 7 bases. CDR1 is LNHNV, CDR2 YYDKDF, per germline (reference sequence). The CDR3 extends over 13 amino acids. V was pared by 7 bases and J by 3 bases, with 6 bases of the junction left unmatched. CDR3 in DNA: TGTGCCACCACCGGGGACAGAGACTACGAGCAGTACTTC. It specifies CATTGDRDYEQYF.

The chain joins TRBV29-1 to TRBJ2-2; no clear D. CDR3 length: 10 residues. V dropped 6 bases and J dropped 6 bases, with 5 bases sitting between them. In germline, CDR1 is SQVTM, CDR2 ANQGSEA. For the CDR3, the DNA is TGCAGCGTACTTTCCGGGGAGCTGTTTTTT. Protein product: CSVLSGELFF.

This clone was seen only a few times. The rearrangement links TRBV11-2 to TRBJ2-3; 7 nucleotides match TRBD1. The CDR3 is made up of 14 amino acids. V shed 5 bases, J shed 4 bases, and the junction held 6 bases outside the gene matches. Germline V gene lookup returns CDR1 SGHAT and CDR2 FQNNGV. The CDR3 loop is CASSPLGGADTQYF. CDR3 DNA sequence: TGTGCCAGCAGCCCTCTAGGGGGCGCAGATACGCAGTATTTT. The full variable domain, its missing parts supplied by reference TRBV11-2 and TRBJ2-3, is EAGVAQSPRYKIIEKRQSVAFWCNPISGHATLYWYQQILGQGPKLLIQFQNNGVVDDSQLPKDRFSAERLKGVDSTLKIQPAKLEDSAVYLCASSPLGGADTQYFGPGTRLTVL.

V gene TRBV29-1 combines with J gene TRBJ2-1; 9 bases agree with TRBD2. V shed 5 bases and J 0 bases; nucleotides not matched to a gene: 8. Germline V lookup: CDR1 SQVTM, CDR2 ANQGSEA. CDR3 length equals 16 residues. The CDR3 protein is CSVLGLAGHSYNEQFF. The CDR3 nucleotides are TGCAGCGTTCTCGGCCTAGCGGGGCACTCCTACAATGAGCAGTTCTTC.

The CDR3 DNA reads TGTGCCAGCACTTTGAGCGGGGGGGCCATCGACGAGCAGTACTTC. It translates to CASTLSGGAIDEQYF. The chain carries TRBV6-1 and TRBJ2-7; TRBD2 agrees at 10 bases. Germline-derived CDR1 and CDR2 are MNHNS and SASEGT. The CDR3 is 15 residues long. With 7 bases clipped from V and 5 bases from J, the junction kept 11 bases outside the gene matches.

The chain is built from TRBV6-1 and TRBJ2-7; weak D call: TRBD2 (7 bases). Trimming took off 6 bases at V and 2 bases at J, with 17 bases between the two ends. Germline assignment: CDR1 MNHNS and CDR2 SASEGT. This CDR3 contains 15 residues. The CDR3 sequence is CASRGGRPQPYEQYF. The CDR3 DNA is TGTGCCAGCAGGGGGGGGCGGCCACAACCCTACGAGCAGTACTTC.

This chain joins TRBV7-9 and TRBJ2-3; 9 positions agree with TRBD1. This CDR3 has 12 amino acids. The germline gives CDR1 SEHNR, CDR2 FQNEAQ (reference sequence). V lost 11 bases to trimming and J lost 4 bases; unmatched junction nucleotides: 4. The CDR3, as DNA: TGTGCCGGGGACAGGGAGGCAGATACGCAGTATTTT. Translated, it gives CAGDREADTQYF.

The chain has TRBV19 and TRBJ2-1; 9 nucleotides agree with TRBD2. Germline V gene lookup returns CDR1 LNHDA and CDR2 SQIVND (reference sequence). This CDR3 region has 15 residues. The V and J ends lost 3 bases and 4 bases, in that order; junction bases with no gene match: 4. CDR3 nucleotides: TGTGCCAGTAGTATTGTAGCGGGGGATTACAATGAGCAGTTCTTC. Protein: CASSIVAGDYNEQFF. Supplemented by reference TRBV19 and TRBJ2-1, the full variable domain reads DGGITQSPKYLFRKEGQNVTLSCEQNLNHDAMYWYRQDPGQGLRLIYYSQIVNDFQKGDIAEGYSVSREKKESFPLTVTSAQKNPTAFYLCASSIVAGDYNEQFFGPGTRLTVL.

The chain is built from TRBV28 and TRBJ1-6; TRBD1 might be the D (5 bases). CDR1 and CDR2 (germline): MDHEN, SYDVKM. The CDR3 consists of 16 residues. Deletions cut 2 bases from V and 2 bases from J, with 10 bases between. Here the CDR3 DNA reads TGTGCCAGCAGTTTAAATCCGGGGGCCTATAATTCACCCCTCCACTTT. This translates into CASSLNPGAYNSPLHF.

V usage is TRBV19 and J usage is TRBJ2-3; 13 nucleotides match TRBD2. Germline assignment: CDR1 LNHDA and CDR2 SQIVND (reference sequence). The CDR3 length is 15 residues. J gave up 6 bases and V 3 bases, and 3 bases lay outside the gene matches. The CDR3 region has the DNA TGTGCCAGTAGTATTGGGACTAGCGGGATGGATACGCAGTATTTT. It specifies CASSIGTSGMDTQYF.

CDR3 sequence (DNA): TGTGCCACCAGCAAAGACCAGACGGGCTCTGGAAACACCATATATTTT. Its protein product is CATSKDQTGSGNTIYF. The V and J genes are TRBV15 and TRBJ1-3; D remains ambiguous. The ends were cut back, 4 bases at V and 0 bases at J, with 13 bases in the middle. The CDR3 is 16 residues long. Looked up from germline, CDR1 is LNHNV and CDR2 is YYDKDF (reference sequence).

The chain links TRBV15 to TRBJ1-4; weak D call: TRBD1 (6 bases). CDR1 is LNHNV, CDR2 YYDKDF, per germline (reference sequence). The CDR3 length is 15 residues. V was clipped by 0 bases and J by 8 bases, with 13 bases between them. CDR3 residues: CATSREGRGGEKLFF. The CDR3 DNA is TGTGCCACCAGCAGAGAGGGCAGGGGTGGGGAAAAACTGTTTTTT.

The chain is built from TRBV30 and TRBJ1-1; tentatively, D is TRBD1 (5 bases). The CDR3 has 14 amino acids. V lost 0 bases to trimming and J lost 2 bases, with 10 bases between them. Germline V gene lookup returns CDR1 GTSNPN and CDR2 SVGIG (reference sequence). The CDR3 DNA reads TGTGCCTGGAGTGTGTCCAGGGCCAACACTGAAGCTTTCTTT. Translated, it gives CAWSVSRANTEAFF.

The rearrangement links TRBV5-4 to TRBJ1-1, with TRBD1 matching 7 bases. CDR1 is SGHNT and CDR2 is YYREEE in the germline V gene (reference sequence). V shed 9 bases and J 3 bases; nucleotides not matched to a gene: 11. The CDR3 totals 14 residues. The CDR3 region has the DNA TGTGCCATACAAAATCAGGGGGGTGACACTGAAGCTTTCTTT. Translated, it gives CAIQNQGGDTEAFF.

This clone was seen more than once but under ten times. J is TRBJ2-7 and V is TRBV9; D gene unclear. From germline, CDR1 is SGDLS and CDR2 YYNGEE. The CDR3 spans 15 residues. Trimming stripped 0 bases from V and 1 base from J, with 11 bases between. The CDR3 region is CASSVDNSWSYEQYF. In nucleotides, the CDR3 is TGTGCCAGCAGCGTAGATAATAGTTGGTCCTACGAGCAGTACTTC.

DNA of the CDR3: TGTGCCAGTAGTCCGATTGAGAAGAGCACAGATACGCAGTATTTT. It is translated as CASSPIEKSTDTQYF. The V gene is TRBV19, the J gene TRBJ2-3; D not resolved. Germline assignment: CDR1 LNHDA and CDR2 SQIVND (reference sequence). CDR3 length: 15 amino acids. V lost 5 bases, J lost 0 bases, and 12 bases lay in between.

The chain's CDR3 is CASSQEIGLYEQYF. CDR3 sequence (DNA): TGCGCCAGCAGCCAAGAAATCGGACTCTACGAGCAGTACTTC. The chain employs TRBV4-3 and TRBJ2-7, with D possibly TRBD2 on 5 matching bases. This CDR3 contains 14 residues. CDR1 is LGHNA and CDR2 is YSLEER in the germline V gene. V was cut by 0 bases and J by 3 bases, with 9 bases left in between.

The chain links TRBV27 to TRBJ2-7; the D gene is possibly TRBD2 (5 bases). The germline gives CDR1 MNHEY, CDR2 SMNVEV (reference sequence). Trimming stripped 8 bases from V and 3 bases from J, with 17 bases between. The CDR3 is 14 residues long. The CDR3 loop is CASSIGNGDYEQYF. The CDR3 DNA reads TGTGCCAGCTCCATCGGGAATGGGGACTACGAGCAGTACTTC.

CDR3 sequence reads: CASSSGQVRNSPLHF. The CDR3 DNA follows: TGTGCCAGCAGCAGTGGACAGGTCCGTAATTCACCCCTCCACTTT. The rearrangement uses TRBV5-4 and TRBJ1-6; TRBD1 aligns across 7 bases. Germline lookup yields CDR1 SGHNT and CDR2 YYREEE (reference sequence). The CDR3 length is 15 residues. The V gene end was trimmed by 4 bases and the J gene end by 6 bases; junction bases not matched to a gene: 7.

The CDR3 DNA reads TGTGCCAGCAGCCTGGACGGCTCCTACGAGCAGTACTTC. Protein product: CASSLDGSYEQYF. This sequence joins TRBV5-4 and TRBJ2-7; D not resolved. This CDR3 region has 13 residues. Deletions cut 4 bases from V and 0 bases from J, with 8 bases between. Per germline, CDR1 SGHNT and CDR2 YYREEE (reference sequence).

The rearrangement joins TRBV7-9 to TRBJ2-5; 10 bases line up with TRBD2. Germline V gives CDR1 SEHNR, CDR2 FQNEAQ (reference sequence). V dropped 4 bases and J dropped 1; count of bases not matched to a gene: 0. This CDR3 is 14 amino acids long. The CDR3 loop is CASSWTSGQETQYF. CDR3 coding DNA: TGTGCCAGCAGCTGGACTAGCGGCCAAGAGACCCAGTACTTC.

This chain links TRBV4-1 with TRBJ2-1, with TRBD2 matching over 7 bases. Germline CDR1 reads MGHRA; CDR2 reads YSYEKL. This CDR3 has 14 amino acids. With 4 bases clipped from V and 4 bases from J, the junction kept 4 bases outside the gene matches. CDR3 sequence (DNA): TGCGCCAGCAGCCGTACTAGCGAGTACAATGAGCAGTTCTTC. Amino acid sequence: CASSRTSEYNEQFF.

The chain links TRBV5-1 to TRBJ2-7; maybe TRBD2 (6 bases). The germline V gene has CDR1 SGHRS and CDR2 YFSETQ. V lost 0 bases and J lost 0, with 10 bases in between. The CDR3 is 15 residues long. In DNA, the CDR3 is TGCGCCAGCAGCTTGGGCTTCGGGAGCTCCTACGAGCAGTACTTC. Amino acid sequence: CASSLGFGSSYEQYF.